The clone carrying this T cell receptor beta chain was picked up a small number of times. Its target is unknown. The TCR beta CDR3 regions underwent amplification using RNA transcripts as the source. The TCR CDR3 was amplified in a first-round RT-PCR using the HTBI primer set. TCRdb reprocessed the multiplex PCR reads with MiXCR, giving one entry per CDR3 protein. The table records hundreds of thousands of distinct CDR3 sequences, about 15% of them present only once. This sample was included in a study of T cells in Graves' hyperthyroidism and ophthalmopathy. Study-level background: Peripheral blood samples were taken at initial diagnosis, prior to any treatment.

Study-level findings and limits: The model predicted ophthalmopathy a median approximately 6 months before onset.

Trimming stripped 6 bases from V and 2 bases from J, with 11 bases between. This CDR3 has 14 amino acids. This chain joins TRBV12-3 or TRBV12-4 and TRBJ1-3, with D maybe TRBD1 (5 bases). Sample: blood. This clonotype was obtained from a woman in her late teens or twenties with Graves' hyperthyroidism. The CDR3 DNA is TGTGCCAGCAGGACAGATAGGACTGGAAACACCATATATTTT. This sequence encodes CASRTDRTGNTIYF.